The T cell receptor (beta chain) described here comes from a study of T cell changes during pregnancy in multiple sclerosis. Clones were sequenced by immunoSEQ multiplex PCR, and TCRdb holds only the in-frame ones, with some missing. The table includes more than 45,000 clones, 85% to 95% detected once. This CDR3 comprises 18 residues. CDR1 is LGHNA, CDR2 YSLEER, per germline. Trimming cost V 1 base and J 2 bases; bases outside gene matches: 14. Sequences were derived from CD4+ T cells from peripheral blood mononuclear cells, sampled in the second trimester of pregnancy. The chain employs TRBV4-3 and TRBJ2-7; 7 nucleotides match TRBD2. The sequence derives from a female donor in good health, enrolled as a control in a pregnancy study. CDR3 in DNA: TGCGCCAGCAGCCAAGGCACCCGTGGGCCAGCGGGGACCTACGAGCAGTACTTC. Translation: CASSQGTRGPAGTYEQYF.